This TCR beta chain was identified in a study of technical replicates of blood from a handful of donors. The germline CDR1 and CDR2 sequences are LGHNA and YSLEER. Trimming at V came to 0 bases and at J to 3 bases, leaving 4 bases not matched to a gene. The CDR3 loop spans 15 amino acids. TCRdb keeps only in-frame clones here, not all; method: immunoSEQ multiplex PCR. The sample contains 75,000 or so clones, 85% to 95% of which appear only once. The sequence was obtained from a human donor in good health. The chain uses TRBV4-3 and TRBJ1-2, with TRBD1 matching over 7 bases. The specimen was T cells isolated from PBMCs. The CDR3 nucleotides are TGCGCCAGCAGCCAAGAGGTCACAGGGGACTATGGCTACACCTTC. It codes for CASSQEVTGDYGYTF.